The present entry profiles one T cell receptor beta chain with its context. What this receptor recognizes is not known. Per-nucleotide qualities are absent, and no much larger clonotype sits a single base away. The data originate from a study of T cell repertoires in cytomegalovirus infection (dated by TCRdb to about 2019). Some background on the complete study: The peptide stimulations were aimed at well-studied HLA-B-restricted epitopes as well as recently identified HLA-C-restricted CMV epitopes, whose presentation resists viral immunomodulation. The HLA type of each donor mattered for the analysis, because public TCR beta signatures pointed to carriage of CMV infection along with the matching HLA type. Study-wide conclusions, independent of this receptor: The ex vivo response was dominated by HLA-C-restricted CMV-specific TCR beta clonotypes, which also provided the single most frequent clonotype in two of eight donors. In both this cohort and an independent cohort of 350 or so donors, the cumulative frequency of public TCR beta family members distinguished carriers of CMV infection plus the relevant HLA type.

Per the publication, the treatment or condition label means: in vitro stimulation with specific CMV peptide epitopes to enrich CMV-specific T cells. Sequencing took place on an Illumina HiSeq 1500. TCRdb reprocessing: public reads trimmed at Q25 with fastp, clones called with MiXCR, in-frame beta chains kept. Rows matching on CDR3 protein sequence are summarized as one entry with the most common DNA and genes. The sample records tens of thousands of distinct CDR3 sequences, over 15% of which are singletons. The leading ten clones occupy roughly 67% of the sample. CDR1 and CDR2, looked up from the germline V gene (reference sequence), are SEHNR and FQNEAQ. From its cysteine to its phenylalanine, the CDR3 spans 14 amino acids. The kept DNA is CDR3 alone, 42 bases in frame from the first base. Germline trimming: 6 bases from V, 3 bases from J; junction bases outside gene matches: 5.

This TCR came from a human donor in good health (CMV status not recorded). Some clones in this sample may be carry-over from other donors' samples. The sample in question was CD8+ T cells from cultured PBMCs, obtained from culture after CMV antigen stimulation. The V and J genes are TRBV7-9 and TRBJ2-3; 8 central bases correspond to TRBD2. The CDR3 protein is CASRSGTRTDTQYF. The DNA sequence is TGTGCCAGCAGGTCCGGGACTAGGACAGATACGCAGTATTTT.